This T cell receptor beta chain came from a study of CD8 T cells in ankylosing spondylitis. This clonotype was observed many times. Its cognate antigen is unknown. Preparation of TCR beta libraries was done by quantitative 5'-RACE with molecular barcodes. Via MiXCR, TCRdb re-called the 5' RACE reads, giving one row per CDR3 protein. The sample consists of about 33,000 distinct CDR3 sequences, 13% of them appearing once. Findings of the study overall: For ankylosing spondylitis blood, a TCR beta motif of 7 or 8 highly homologous variants appeared characteristic. Clones linked with disease were CD8+ and fairly uncommon in the peripheral blood. Reportedly, significant enrichment of disease-linked clones occurred in matched ankylosing spondylitis synovial fluid.

This CDR3 comprises 16 residues. V lost 1 base to trimming and J lost 4 bases, with 16 bases between them. CDR1 LGHNA and CDR2 YNFKEQ come from the germline V gene. The sample taken for sequencing was synovial fluid, either unsorted or a sorted T cell fraction (not recorded which). This TCR was recovered from a male donor with ankylosing spondylitis. The chain employs TRBV4-2 and TRBJ1-1; a weak D match, TRBD1 (5 bases). CDR3 amino acids: CASSQGFEGAATEAFF. CDR3 nucleotides: TGTGCCAGCAGCCAAGGGTTTGAAGGGGCGGCCACTGAAGCTTTCTTT.